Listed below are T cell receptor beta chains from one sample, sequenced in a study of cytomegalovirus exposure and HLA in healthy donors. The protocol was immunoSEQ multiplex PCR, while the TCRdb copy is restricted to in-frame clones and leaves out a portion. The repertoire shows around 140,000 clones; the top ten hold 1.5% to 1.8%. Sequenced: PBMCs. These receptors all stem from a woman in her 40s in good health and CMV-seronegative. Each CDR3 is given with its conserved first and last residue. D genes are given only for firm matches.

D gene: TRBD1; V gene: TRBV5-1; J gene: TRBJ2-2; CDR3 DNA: TGCGCCAGCAGCAGACAGGGGGGTTCCACCGGGGAGCTGTTTTTT; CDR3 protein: CASSRQGGSTGELFF
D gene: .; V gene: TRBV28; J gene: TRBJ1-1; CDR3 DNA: TGTGCCAGCATCTCCCCAGGGAACGTGAACACTGAAGCTTTCTTT; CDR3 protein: CASISPGNVNTEAFF
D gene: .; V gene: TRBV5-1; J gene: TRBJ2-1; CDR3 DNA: TGCGCCAGCAGCCGACAGGTGAGCTCCTACAATGAGCAGTTCTTC; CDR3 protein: CASSRQVSSYNEQFF
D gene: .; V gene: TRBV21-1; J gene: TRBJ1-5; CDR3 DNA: TGTGCCAGCAGCAAAGCCAATGGACAGTTTTGGGATTTGGGTTTTCGGCAGCCCCAGCATTTT; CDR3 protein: CASSKANGQFWDLGFRQPQHF
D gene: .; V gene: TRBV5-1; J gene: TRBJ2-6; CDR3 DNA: TGCGCCAGCAGCTTGGACAGGGCCGGGGCCAACGTCCTGACTTTC; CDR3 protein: CASSLDRAGANVLTF
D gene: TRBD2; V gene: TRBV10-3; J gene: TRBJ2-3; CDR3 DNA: TGTGCCTCCCGGACTAGCGGGGGGGCCGGCACAGATACGCAGTATTTT; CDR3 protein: CASRTSGGAGTDTQYF
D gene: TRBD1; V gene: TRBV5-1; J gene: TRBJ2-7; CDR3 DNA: TGCGCCAGCAGCTTGGGTAGGACAGGGAAATCGTACGAGCAGTACTTC; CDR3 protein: CASSLGRTGKSYEQYF
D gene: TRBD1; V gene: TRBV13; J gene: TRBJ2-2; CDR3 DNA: TGTGCCAGCAGCACACTACAGGGGGCGATCACCGGGGAGCTGTTTTTT; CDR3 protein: CASSTLQGAITGELFF
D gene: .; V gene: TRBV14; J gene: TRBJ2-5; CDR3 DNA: TGTGCCAGCAGCCAAGCGGAGACCCAGTACTTC; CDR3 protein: CASSQAETQYF
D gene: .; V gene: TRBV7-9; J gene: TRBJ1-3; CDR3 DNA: TGTGCCAGCAGCTTTTCTACGGTTGGAAACACCATATATTTT; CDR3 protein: CASSFSTVGNTIYF
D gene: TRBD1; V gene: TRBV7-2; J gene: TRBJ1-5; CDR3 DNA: TGTGCCAGCAGCCAAACAGGGGGGCGGCAGCCCCAGCATTTT; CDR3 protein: CASSQTGGRQPQHF
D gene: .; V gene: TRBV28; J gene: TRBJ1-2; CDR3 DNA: TGTGCCAGCAGTCCCCGAAGCCCGACAGAGAACTATGGCTACACCTTC; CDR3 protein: CASSPRSPTENYGYTF
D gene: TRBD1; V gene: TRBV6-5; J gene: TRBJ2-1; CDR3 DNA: TGTGCCAGCAGAGAGAGACAGGGTAGTGAGCAGTTCTTC; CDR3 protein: CASRERQGSEQFF
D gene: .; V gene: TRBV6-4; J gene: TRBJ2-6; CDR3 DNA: TGTGCCAGCAGTGATCACAGGTCTGGGGCCAACGTCCTGACTTTC; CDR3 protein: CASSDHRSGANVLTF
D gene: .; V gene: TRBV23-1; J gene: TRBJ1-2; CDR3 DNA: TGCGCCAGGACCCGGAGGGGCAGGCCAGAAGCAGCCTATGGCTACACCTTC; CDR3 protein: CARTRRGRPEAAYGYTF
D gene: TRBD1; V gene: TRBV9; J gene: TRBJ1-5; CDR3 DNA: TGTGCCAGCAGCGTATCAGGGGGGAGCAATCAGCCCCAGCATTTT; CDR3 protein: CASSVSGGSNQPQHF
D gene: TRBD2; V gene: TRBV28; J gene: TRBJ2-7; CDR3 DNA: TGTGCCAGCAGTTTAGGCGGGAGCCCGAACGAGCAGTACTTC; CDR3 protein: CASSLGGSPNEQYF
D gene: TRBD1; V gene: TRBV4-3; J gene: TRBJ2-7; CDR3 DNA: TGCGCCAGCAGCCAAGGAGGGGACAGCTACGAGCAGTACTTC; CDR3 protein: CASSQGGDSYEQYF
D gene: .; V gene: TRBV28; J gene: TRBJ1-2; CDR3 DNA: TGTGCCAGCAGCTTTAGACAGATAACCTATGGCTACACCTTC; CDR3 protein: CASSFRQITYGYTF
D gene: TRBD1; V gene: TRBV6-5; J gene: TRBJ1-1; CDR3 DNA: TGTGCCAGCAGTTACGCTGGGACAGTGAACACTGAAGCTTTCTTT; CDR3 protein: CASSYAGTVNTEAFF
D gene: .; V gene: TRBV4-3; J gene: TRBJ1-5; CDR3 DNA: TGCGCCAGCAGCCAAGATCGGTTCATTAATCAGCCCCAGCATTTT; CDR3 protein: CASSQDRFINQPQHF
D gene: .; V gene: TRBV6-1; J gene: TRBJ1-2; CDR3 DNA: TGTGCCACCATCCAAGGGGCAGCTAACTATGGCTACACCTTC; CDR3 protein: CATIQGAANYGYTF
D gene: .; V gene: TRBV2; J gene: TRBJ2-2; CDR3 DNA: TGTGCCAGCAGGGGAGTTCTAGGCCCCGGGGAGCTGTTTTTT; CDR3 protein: CASRGVLGPGELFF
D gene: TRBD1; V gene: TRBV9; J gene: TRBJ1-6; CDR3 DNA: TGTGCCAGCAGCGCGGGACAGGGTTTTTCACCCCTCCACTTT; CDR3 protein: CASSAGQGFSPLHF
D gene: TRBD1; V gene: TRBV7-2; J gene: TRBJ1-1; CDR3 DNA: TGTGCCAGCAGCTTAAATGTGGGACAGGGCTTCGCTTTCTTT; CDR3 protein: CASSLNVGQGFAFF
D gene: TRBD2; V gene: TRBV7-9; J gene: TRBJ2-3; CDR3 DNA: TGTGCCAGCAGCTTAAGTCTAGCGGGGAATACGCAGTATTTT; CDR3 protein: CASSLSLAGNTQYF
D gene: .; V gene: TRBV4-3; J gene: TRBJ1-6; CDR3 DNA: TGCGCCAGCAGCCAAGAAACTAGTCCGGGTAATTCACCCCTCCACTTT; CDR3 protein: CASSQETSPGNSPLHF
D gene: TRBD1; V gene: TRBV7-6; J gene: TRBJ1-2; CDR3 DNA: TGTGCCACCGCACCAGGGACAGATGGCTACACCTTC; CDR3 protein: CATAPGTDGYTF
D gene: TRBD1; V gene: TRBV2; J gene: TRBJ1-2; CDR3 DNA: TGTGCCAGCAGTGACGACAGGGCCCTGGGCTACACCTTC; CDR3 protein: CASSDDRALGYTF
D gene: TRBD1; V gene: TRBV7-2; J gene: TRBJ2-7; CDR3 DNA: TGTGCCAGCAGCCCGACAGGGGCCGAGCAGTACTTC; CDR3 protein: CASSPTGAEQYF
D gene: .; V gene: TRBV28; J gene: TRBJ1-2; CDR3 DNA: TGTGCCAGCAGTTTACAGGGGTATGGCTACACCTTC; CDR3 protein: CASSLQGYGYTF
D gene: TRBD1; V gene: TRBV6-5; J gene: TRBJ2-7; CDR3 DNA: TGTGCCAGCAGGAGACCGGGACAGCTCTCCTACGAGCAGTACTTC; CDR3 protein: CASRRPGQLSYEQYF
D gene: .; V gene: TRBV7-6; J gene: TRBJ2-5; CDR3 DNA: TGTGCCAGCAGCTTGGGACGGGGGGAGACCCAGTACTTC; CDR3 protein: CASSLGRGETQYF
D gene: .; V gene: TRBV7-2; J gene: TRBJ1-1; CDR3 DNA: TGTGCCAGCAGGGGAGGCCCGGGTTCGAACACTGAAGCTTTCTTT; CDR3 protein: CASRGGPGSNTEAFF
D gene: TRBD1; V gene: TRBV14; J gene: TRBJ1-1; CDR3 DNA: TGTGCCAGCAGCCCTTCTACGATCCGGAGGGACAGGGGGCGCTGGGAGGGCACTGAAGCTTTCTTT; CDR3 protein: CASSPSTIRRDRGRWEGTEAFF
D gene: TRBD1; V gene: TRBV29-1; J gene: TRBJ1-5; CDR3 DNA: TGCAGCGTTGCCGGGACAGGGTCGGGGAATCAGCCCCAGCATTTT; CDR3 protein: CSVAGTGSGNQPQHF
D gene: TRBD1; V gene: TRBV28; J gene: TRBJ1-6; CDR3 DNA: TGTGCCAGCAGTTTAGATTCGGGACAGAGCAATTCACCCCTCCACTTT; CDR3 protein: CASSLDSGQSNSPLHF
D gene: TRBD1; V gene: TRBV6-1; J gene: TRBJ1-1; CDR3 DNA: TGTGCCAGCAGTCCTCTCAGGGGGCGCACTGAAGCTTTCTTT; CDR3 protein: CASSPLRGRTEAFF
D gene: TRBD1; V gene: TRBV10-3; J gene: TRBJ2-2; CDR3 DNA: TGTGCCATCAGTGCTCCGGGACAGGGTGGAACCGGGGAGCTGTTTTTT; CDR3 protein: CAISAPGQGGTGELFF
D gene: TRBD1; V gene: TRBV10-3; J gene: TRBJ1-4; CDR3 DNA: TGTGCCGCCTCTAAGACAGGGTCAAATGAAAAACTGTTTTTT; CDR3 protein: CAASKTGSNEKLFF
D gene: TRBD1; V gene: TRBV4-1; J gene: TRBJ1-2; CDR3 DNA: TGCGCCAGCAGCCAAGATTGGGTTTGGGACAGGACTAACTATGGCTACACCTTC; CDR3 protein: CASSQDWVWDRTNYGYTF
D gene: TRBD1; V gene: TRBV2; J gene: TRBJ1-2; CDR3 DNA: TGTGCCAGCTTGACCCAGGGGGACAGAGCTAACTATGGCTACACCTTC; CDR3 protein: CASLTQGDRANYGYTF